This TCR beta chain derives from a study of shared clonotypes between healthy human individuals. Study-level findings and limits: Compared with memory subsets, naive subsets generally had larger estimated richness.

As originally analysed: Junction-only sequences without quality scores were provided by ImmunoSEQ, so filtering was different. Assay used: immunoSEQ multiplex PCR; TCRdb lists only in-frame clones, some missing. The DNA gave D and trimming, while V, J and clone size come from that table. The sample gives approximately 2.1 million clones, roughly 93% of which show up once; under 0.45% is in the top ten. Negatively enriched CD4+ T cells were divided by CD45RA into naive and memory. Details on this clone: What it binds is not known. The same CDR3 can be traced to other DNA sequences in this sample.

The CDR3 is made up of 15 amino acids. V shed 3 bases and J shed 2 bases, with 11 bases lying between them. CDR1 is MDHEN, CDR2 SYDVKM, per germline. Sequencing was carried out using naive CD4+ T cells from PBMCs. Subset given: CD45RA+ positively selected. The chain couples TRBV28 to TRBJ1-5, with D possibly being TRBD1 (6 bases). The clonotype originates from a man younger than 30 in good health. Some clones in this sample may be carry-over from other donors' samples. The CDR3 bases are TGTGCCAGCAGTTTCGGGGGGGCTGGCAATCAGCCCCAGCATTTT. This sequence encodes CASSFGGAGNQPQHF.